The rows below give T cell receptor beta chains drawn from one sample of a study of T-cell reconstitution after alpha-beta-depleted transplantation in children. TCRdb re-called the PCR reads through MiXCR, storing one row per CDR3 protein. The sample lists about 460,000 distinct CDR3 sequences, more than 9% occurring once. The material was PBMCs, obtained before TCRalphabeta/CD19-depleted stem cell transplant. The receptor source for this set is a child aged 2 to 9 with inherited bone marrow failure, due to receive a stem cell transplant. The CDR3 runs from the conserved cysteine through the conserved F or W. A D gene is named only where the DNA matches it firmly. A row's size may be missing; if present it is once, few, many or a size class.

d_call: TRBD2; clone_size: many; j_call: TRBJ2-7; v_call: TRBV5-1; cdr3_aa: CASSPWTRSYEQYF; cdr3_nt: TGCGCCAGCAGCCCATGGACTAGGTCCTACGAGCAGTACTTC
d_call: NA; clone_size: many; j_call: TRBJ2-2; v_call: TRBV5-1; cdr3_aa: CASRPGTPNTGELFF; cdr3_nt: TGCGCCAGCAGACCCGGGACACCGAACACCGGGGAGCTGTTTTTT
d_call: NA; clone_size: once; j_call: TRBJ1-1; v_call: TRBV19; cdr3_aa: CASSIKVAEYTEAFF; cdr3_nt: TGTGCCAGTAGTATTAAGGTGGCTGAATACACTGAAGCTTTCTTT
d_call: TRBD2; clone_size: many; j_call: TRBJ2-1; v_call: TRBV18; cdr3_aa: CASSPPISGGYNEQFF; cdr3_nt: TGTGCCAGCTCACCCCCGATCAGCGGGGGATACAATGAGCAGTTCTTC
d_call: NA; clone_size: many; j_call: TRBJ1-5; v_call: TRBV6-1; cdr3_aa: CASRPRVYSNQPQHF; cdr3_nt: TGTGCCAGCAGGCCCAGGGTTTATAGCAATCAGCCCCAGCATTTT
d_call: NA; clone_size: many; j_call: TRBJ2-1; v_call: TRBV27; cdr3_aa: CASSLSPGEQFF; cdr3_nt: TGTGCCAGCAGTTTATCCCCAGGCGAGCAGTTCTTC
d_call: TRBD1; clone_size: many; j_call: TRBJ2-4; v_call: TRBV4-3; cdr3_aa: CASSQGNGQGNIQYF; cdr3_nt: TGCGCCAGCAGCCAAGGTAACGGACAGGGGAACATTCAGTACTTC
d_call: NA; clone_size: many; j_call: TRBJ2-4; v_call: TRBV6-2/TRBV6-3; cdr3_aa: CASYTQGLAKNIQYF; cdr3_nt: TGTGCCAGCTATACCCAGGGGTTAGCCAAAAACATTCAGTACTTC
d_call: TRBD1; clone_size: many; j_call: TRBJ1-2; v_call: TRBV20-1; cdr3_aa: CSASDRAGYTF; cdr3_nt: TGCAGTGCTAGTGACAGGGCTGGCTACACCTTC
d_call: NA; clone_size: many; j_call: TRBJ1-2; v_call: TRBV30; cdr3_aa: CAWTPTNYGYTF; cdr3_nt: TGTGCCTGGACACCAACTAACTATGGCTACACCTTC
d_call: NA; clone_size: many; j_call: TRBJ1-4; v_call: TRBV29-1; cdr3_aa: CSVGANEKLFF; cdr3_nt: TGCAGCGTTGGGGCTAATGAAAAACTGTTTTTT
d_call: NA; clone_size: many; j_call: TRBJ2-3; v_call: TRBV7-2; cdr3_aa: CASSPTVQGVGTDTQYF; cdr3_nt: TGTGCCAGCAGCCCGACGGTACAGGGAGTTGGCACAGATACGCAGTATTTT
d_call: TRBD2; clone_size: many; j_call: TRBJ2-1; v_call: TRBV7-2; cdr3_aa: CASSFYPGTSYQNEQFF; cdr3_nt: TGTGCCAGCAGCTTCTATCCCGGGACTAGCTATCAGAATGAGCAGTTCTTC
d_call: NA; clone_size: many; j_call: TRBJ1-5; v_call: TRBV9; cdr3_aa: CASSPGGPPQHF; cdr3_nt: TGTGCCAGCAGCCCCGGAGGCCCCCCTCAGCATTTT
d_call: NA; clone_size: many; j_call: TRBJ2-5; v_call: TRBV12-3/TRBV12-4; cdr3_aa: CASSNAAAGGETQYF; cdr3_nt: TGTGCCAGCAGTAACGCGGCGGCCGGAGGAGAGACCCAGTACTTC
d_call: NA; clone_size: NA; j_call: TRBJ2-7; v_call: TRBV9; cdr3_aa: CASSVGPTASYEQYF; cdr3_nt: TGTGCCAGCAGCGTAGGTCCGACAGCTTCCTACGAGCAGTACTTC
d_call: NA; clone_size: many; j_call: TRBJ2-3; v_call: TRBV20-1; cdr3_aa: CSAGPSNTDTQYF; cdr3_nt: TGCAGTGCTGGGCCAAGCAACACAGATACGCAGTATTTT
d_call: TRBD1; clone_size: many; j_call: TRBJ1-2; v_call: TRBV5-1; cdr3_aa: CASSNPQGDSGYTF; cdr3_nt: TGCGCCAGCAGCAACCCCCAGGGGGATAGCGGCTACACCTTC
d_call: NA; clone_size: few; j_call: TRBJ2-1; v_call: TRBV27; cdr3_aa: CASSLSEAFEQFF; cdr3_nt: TGTGCCAGCAGTTTATCGGAGGCGTTCGAGCAGTTCTTC
d_call: NA; clone_size: many; j_call: TRBJ2-7; v_call: TRBV29-1; cdr3_aa: CSVLLRTSYEQYF; cdr3_nt: TGCAGCGTTCTGTTGCGAACATCCTACGAGCAGTACTTC
d_call: TRBD2; clone_size: many; j_call: TRBJ2-5; v_call: TRBV20-1; cdr3_aa: CSARGGSRQETQYF; cdr3_nt: TGCAGTGCTAGAGGCGGGAGTCGACAAGAGACCCAGTACTTC
d_call: NA; clone_size: many; j_call: TRBJ2-5; v_call: TRBV27; cdr3_aa: CASSLTEVGETQYF; cdr3_nt: TGTGCCAGCAGTCTGACAGAAGTTGGAGAGACCCAGTACTTC
d_call: NA; clone_size: many; j_call: TRBJ2-3; v_call: TRBV5-1; cdr3_aa: CASSWEGTATDTQYF; cdr3_nt: TGCGCCAGCAGCTGGGAGGGGACAGCCACAGATACGCAGTATTTT
d_call: TRBD1; clone_size: many; j_call: TRBJ2-7; v_call: TRBV14; cdr3_aa: CASSQGGQDYEQYF; cdr3_nt: TGTGCCAGCAGCCAAGGCGGACAGGACTACGAGCAGTACTTC
d_call: NA; clone_size: few; j_call: TRBJ2-5; v_call: TRBV25-1; cdr3_aa: CASSDLRLQETQYF; cdr3_nt: TGTGCCAGCAGTGATTTACGGCTCCAAGAGACCCAGTACTTC
d_call: TRBD2; clone_size: many; j_call: TRBJ2-1; v_call: TRBV5-1; cdr3_aa: CASSVDGGGGNEQFF; cdr3_nt: TGCGCCAGCAGCGTGGACGGCGGCGGGGGCAATGAGCAGTTCTTC
d_call: NA; clone_size: many; j_call: TRBJ2-7; v_call: TRBV4-3; cdr3_aa: CASSQRTGLYEQYF; cdr3_nt: TGCGCCAGCAGCCAAAGGACTGGGCTCTACGAGCAGTACTTC
d_call: TRBD1; clone_size: many; j_call: TRBJ1-2; v_call: TRBV20-1; cdr3_aa: CSALTGGSFNYGYTF; cdr3_nt: TGCAGTGCGCTTACAGGGGGGTCGTTTAACTATGGCTACACCTTC
d_call: NA; clone_size: many; j_call: TRBJ1-3; v_call: TRBV4-3; cdr3_aa: CASSQEGSFGSGNTIYF; cdr3_nt: TGCGCCAGCAGCCAAGAGGGTAGCTTCGGCTCTGGAAACACCATATATTTT
d_call: NA; clone_size: NA; j_call: TRBJ2-3; v_call: TRBV20-1; cdr3_aa: CSAGVAGRTDTQYF; cdr3_nt: TGCAGTGCTGGTGTGGCGGGACGCACAGATACGCAGTATTTT
d_call: NA; clone_size: many; j_call: TRBJ2-7; v_call: TRBV29-1; cdr3_aa: CSVGGGQYEQYF; cdr3_nt: TGCAGCGTTGGAGGGGGGCAGTACGAGCAGTACTTC
d_call: TRBD2; clone_size: many; j_call: TRBJ2-2; v_call: TRBV29-1; cdr3_aa: CSVPGTSGRGFRELFF; cdr3_nt: TGCAGCGTTCCTGGGACTAGCGGGAGAGGTTTCAGGGAGCTGTTTTTT
d_call: TRBD2; clone_size: few; j_call: TRBJ2-2; v_call: TRBV20-1; cdr3_aa: CSARAPLAGDTGELFF; cdr3_nt: TGCAGTGCTAGAGCCCCACTAGCGGGAGATACCGGGGAGCTGTTTTTT
d_call: NA; clone_size: few; j_call: TRBJ2-7; v_call: TRBV28; cdr3_aa: CASTSRAYESGQYF; cdr3_nt: TGTGCCAGCACCTCCCGGGCCTACGAATCCGGGCAGTACTTC
d_call: NA; clone_size: NA; j_call: TRBJ2-3; v_call: TRBV7-2; cdr3_aa: CASSSGLQYYPTDTQYF; cdr3_nt: TGTGCCAGCAGCTCAGGGCTGCAATACTACCCCACAGATACGCAGTATTTT
d_call: NA; clone_size: many; j_call: TRBJ2-6; v_call: TRBV6-1; cdr3_aa: CASRPNSSGANVLTF; cdr3_nt: TGTGCCAGCAGGCCTAATAGCTCTGGGGCCAACGTCCTGACTTTC
d_call: NA; clone_size: many; j_call: TRBJ1-2; v_call: TRBV6-1; cdr3_aa: CASSEDPRYGYTF; cdr3_nt: TGTGCCAGCAGTGAGGATCCCCGCTATGGCTACACCTTC
d_call: TRBD2; clone_size: NA; j_call: TRBJ2-2; v_call: TRBV12-3/TRBV12-4; cdr3_aa: CASSFQREGPMSSTTGELFF; cdr3_nt: TGTGCCAGCAGTTTCCAGCGGGAGGGGCCCATGTCCTCCACGACCGGGGAGCTGTTTTTT
d_call: NA; clone_size: many; j_call: TRBJ2-2; v_call: TRBV25-1; cdr3_aa: CASSDTRTGELFF; cdr3_nt: TGTGCCAGCAGTGATACCCGCACCGGGGAGCTGTTTTTT
d_call: NA; clone_size: many; j_call: TRBJ2-3; v_call: TRBV2; cdr3_aa: CASSFPEGTDTQYF; cdr3_nt: TGTGCCAGCAGTTTTCCTGAAGGCACAGATACGCAGTATTTT
d_call: TRBD2; clone_size: many; j_call: TRBJ2-3; v_call: TRBV29-1; cdr3_aa: CSVLAGGTDTQYF; cdr3_nt: TGCAGCGTTCTAGCGGGAGGGACAGATACGCAGTATTTT
d_call: NA; clone_size: many; j_call: TRBJ2-5; v_call: TRBV12-3/TRBV12-4; cdr3_aa: CASRGRETQYF; cdr3_nt: TGTGCCAGCAGGGGGCGAGAGACCCAGTACTTC
d_call: NA; clone_size: once; j_call: TRBJ2-1; v_call: TRBV27; cdr3_aa: CASTLARASYNEQFF; cdr3_nt: TGTGCCAGCACCTTGGCCCGCGCTTCTTACAATGAGCAGTTCTTC
d_call: NA; clone_size: many; j_call: TRBJ2-2; v_call: TRBV12-3/TRBV12-4; cdr3_aa: CASSLGPASTGELFF; cdr3_nt: TGTGCCAGCAGTTTGGGCCCAGCTAGTACCGGGGAGCTGTTTTTT
d_call: NA; clone_size: many; j_call: TRBJ2-2; v_call: TRBV7-9; cdr3_aa: CASSSSGSGELFF; cdr3_nt: TGTGCCAGCAGTTCATCCGGGAGTGGGGAGCTGTTTTTT
d_call: NA; clone_size: many; j_call: TRBJ2-7; v_call: TRBV2; cdr3_aa: CASSEGAQPFYEQYF; cdr3_nt: TGTGCCAGCAGTGAAGGAGCACAACCATTCTACGAGCAGTACTTC
d_call: TRBD2; clone_size: many; j_call: TRBJ2-5; v_call: TRBV6-5; cdr3_aa: CASSPPGLAEETQYF; cdr3_nt: TGTGCCAGCAGTCCCCCGGGACTAGCGGAAGAGACCCAGTACTTC